This T cell receptor beta chain was found in a study of shared clonotypes between healthy human individuals. Generated by immunoSEQ multiplex PCR, the TCRdb table keeps only in-frame clones and is missing some. This table holds some 1,900,000 clones, approximately 94% found once. A remark on this clone: Its antigen is not known.

The CDR3 loop spans 15 amino acids. Per the germline V gene, CDR1 is LGHNA and CDR2 is YNFKEQ. With 3 bases removed from V and 4 bases from J, the gap between germline ends came to 15 bases. The study's findings and limits: Some clonotypes were shared by all four sorted-subset donors, while others were not shared. The non-shared ones had lower generation probabilities than the shared ones. In having few donors, the study represented limited genetic and exposure-history diversity.

Terminally differentiated effector memory CD45RA+ cells were excluded by CCR7 positive selection of CD45RO-negative cells. The clonotype comes from a man aged 18-30 years in good health. The chain links TRBV4-2 to TRBJ1-2; maybe TRBD1 (5 bases). Material: naive CD8+ T cells sorted from blood. CDR3 nucleotides: TGTGCCAGCAGCCACGAGGCAGGGATCGGCTATGGCTACACCTTC. This translates into CASSHEAGIGYGYTF.